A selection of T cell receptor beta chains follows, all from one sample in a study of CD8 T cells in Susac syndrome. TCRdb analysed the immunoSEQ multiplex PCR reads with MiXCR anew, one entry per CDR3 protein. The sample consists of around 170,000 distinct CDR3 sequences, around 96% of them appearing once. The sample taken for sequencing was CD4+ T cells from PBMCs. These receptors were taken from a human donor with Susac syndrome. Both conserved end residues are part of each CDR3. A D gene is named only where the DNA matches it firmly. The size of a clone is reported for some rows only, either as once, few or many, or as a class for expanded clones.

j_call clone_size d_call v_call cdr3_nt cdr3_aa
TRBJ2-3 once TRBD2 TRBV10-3 TGTGCCATCAGTGAGCGGGAGGGCCTCGGCACAGATACGCAGTATTTT CAISEREGLGTDTQYF
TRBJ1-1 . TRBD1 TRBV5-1 TGCGCCAGCAGCCTGGCGACAGGGCGTACTGAAGCTTTCTTT CASSLATGRTEAFF
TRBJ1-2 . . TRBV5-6 TGTGCCAGCAGCTTGGCGCGTGGGGACTATGGCTACACCTTC CASSLARGDYGYTF
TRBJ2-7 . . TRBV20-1 TGCAGTGCTAGGACAAGGCGGTACGAGCAGTACTTC CSARTRRYEQYF
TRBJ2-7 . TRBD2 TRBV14 TGTGCCAGCAGCCAAGATACCGGGAGGGCCTACGAGCAGTACTTC CASSQDTGRAYEQYF
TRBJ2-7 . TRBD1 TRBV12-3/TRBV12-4 TGTGCCAGCAGTTCGACAGGGGAACTGTACGAGCAGTACTTC CASSSTGELYEQYF
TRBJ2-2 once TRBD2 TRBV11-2 TGTGCCAGCAGCGGTAGCGGGGGGGCCGCCACCGGGGAGCTGTTTTTT CASSGSGGAATGELFF
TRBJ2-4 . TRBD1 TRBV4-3 TGCGCCAGCAGCCCCGGGACAGGGGTAGCCAAAAACATTCAGTACTTC CASSPGTGVAKNIQYF
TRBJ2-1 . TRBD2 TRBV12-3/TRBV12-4 TGTGCCAGCAGTTCTTGGGGGGGGAATGAGCAGTTCTTC CASSSWGGNEQFF
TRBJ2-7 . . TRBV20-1 TGCAGTGCTAGAGATCTTTACCCACAGGGCTTAATCGGCTACGAGCAGTACTTC CSARDLYPQGLIGYEQYF
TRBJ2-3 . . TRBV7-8 TGTGCCAGCAGCGGGGCTAGAACGGGCCCCAGGGTGGCGCAGTATTTT CASSGARTGPRVAQYF
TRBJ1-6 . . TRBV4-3 TGCGCCAGCAGCCAATCGTCTCAGGAACCTAATTCACCCCTCCACTTT CASSQSSQEPNSPLHF